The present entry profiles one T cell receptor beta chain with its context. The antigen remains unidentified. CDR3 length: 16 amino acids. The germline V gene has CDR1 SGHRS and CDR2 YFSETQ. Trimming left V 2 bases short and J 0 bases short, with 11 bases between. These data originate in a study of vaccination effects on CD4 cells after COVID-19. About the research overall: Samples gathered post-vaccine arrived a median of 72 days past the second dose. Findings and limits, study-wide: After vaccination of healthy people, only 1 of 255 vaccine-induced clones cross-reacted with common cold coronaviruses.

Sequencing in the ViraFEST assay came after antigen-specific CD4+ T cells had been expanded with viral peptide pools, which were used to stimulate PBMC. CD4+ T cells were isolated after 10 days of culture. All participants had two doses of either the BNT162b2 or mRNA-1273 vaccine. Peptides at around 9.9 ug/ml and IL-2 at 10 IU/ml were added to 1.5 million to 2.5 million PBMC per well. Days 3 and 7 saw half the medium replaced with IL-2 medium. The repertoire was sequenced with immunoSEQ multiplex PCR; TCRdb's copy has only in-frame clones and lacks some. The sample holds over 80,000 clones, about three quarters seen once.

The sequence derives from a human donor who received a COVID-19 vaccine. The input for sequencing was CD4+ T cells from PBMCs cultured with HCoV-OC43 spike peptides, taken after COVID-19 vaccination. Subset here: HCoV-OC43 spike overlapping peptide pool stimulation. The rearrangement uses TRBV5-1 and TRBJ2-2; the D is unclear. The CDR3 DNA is TGCGCCAGCAGCTTTAGTGCCACCTCGAACACCGGGGAGCTGTTTTTT. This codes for CASSFSATSNTGELFF.